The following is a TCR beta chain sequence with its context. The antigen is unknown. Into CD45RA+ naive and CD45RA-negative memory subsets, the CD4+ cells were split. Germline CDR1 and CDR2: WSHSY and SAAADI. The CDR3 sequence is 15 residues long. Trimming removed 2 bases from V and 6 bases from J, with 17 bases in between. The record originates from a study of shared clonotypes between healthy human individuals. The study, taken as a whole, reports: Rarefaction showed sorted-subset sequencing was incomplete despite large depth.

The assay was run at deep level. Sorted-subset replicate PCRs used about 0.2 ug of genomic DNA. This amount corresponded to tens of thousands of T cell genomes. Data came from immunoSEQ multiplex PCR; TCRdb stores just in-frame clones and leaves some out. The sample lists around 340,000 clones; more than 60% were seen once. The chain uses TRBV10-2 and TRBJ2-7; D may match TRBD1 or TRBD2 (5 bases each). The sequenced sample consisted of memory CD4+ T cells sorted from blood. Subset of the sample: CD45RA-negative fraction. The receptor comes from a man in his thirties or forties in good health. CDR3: CASSEHARGAGEQYF. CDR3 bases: TGCGCCAGCAGTGAGCATGCTAGAGGGGCCGGCGAGCAGTACTTC.